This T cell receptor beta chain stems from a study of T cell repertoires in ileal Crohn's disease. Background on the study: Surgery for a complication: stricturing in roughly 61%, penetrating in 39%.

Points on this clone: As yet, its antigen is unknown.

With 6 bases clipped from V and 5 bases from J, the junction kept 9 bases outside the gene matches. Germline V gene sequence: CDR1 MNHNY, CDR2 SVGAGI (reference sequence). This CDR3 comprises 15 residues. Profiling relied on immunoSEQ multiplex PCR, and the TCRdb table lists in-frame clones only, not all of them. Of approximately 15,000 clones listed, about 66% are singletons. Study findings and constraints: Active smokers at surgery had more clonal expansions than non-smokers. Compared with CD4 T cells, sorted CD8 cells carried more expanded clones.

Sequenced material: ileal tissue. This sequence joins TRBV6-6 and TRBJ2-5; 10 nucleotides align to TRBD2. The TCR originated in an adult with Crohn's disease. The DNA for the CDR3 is TGTGCCAGCAGGAATCGCCTAGCGGGGGTTGAGACCCAGTACTTC. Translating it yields CASRNRLAGVETQYF.